This T cell receptor beta chain is from a study of long-term antiretroviral therapy in people with HIV (dated by TCRdb to the early 2020s). About the study as a whole: The earliest samples were collected approximately a decade before the 2015 WHO recommendation for immediate ART, a period when ART was typically delayed until CD4 counts fell. Whether ART initiation and durable HIV suppression were associated with changes in peripheral blood TRB repertoire composition and diversity was tested in a retrospective serial study. A total of 192 cryopreserved PBMC samples were contributed to the cohort by 30 adults with confirmed HIV infection, with samples collected serially over a mean of roughly six years (range 1-12). Of the roughly 32 participants with HIV, more than 10 were female. No cross-contamination during QIAcube processing was seen in test extractions of a monoclonal T-cell line run alongside around 31 polyclonal samples.

Comments on this clone: Its specific antigen is unknown. Base qualities are not provided; no much larger clone lies one nucleotide away.

To be included, a participant needed at least one PBMC sample from before ART initiation plus at least two post-ART samples. All participants with HIV were treated in the United States of America. Cryopreserved samples of about 0.9-11 million PBMC were thawed and washed before DNA extraction. At the time of the earliest PBMC sample for each participant with HIV, ages ranged from 23 to 54 years. Each participant contributed PBMC samples from 1-4 timepoints before ART initiation and 2-8 timepoints after ART initiation, with a median of 7 samples. Serial HIV viral load, CD4+ T-cell count, ART history and demographic data were obtained for every participant. Genomic DNA was extracted from unsorted PBMC with a Qiagen kit on a QIAcube, processed in batches of 12 samples. Results the study describes overall, beyond this receptor: Because PBMC availability was limited, only the TCR beta chain was sequenced, with no alpha chain pairing. Inferences about post-ART repertoire changes were limited because no data were available on ART adherence, viral resistance or therapy changes. A significant increase in TRB diversity was found to be associated with ART initiation, although TRB diversity was observed to remain significantly below that of transplant donor controls even after long-term ART. Expanded TRB clones identified before ART initiation dominated the repertoire across all time points, though the dominance fluctuated and decreased in many PLHIV after ART. HIV repertoires had narrower CDR3 length ranges than controls, and the network structure suggested an antigen-experienced repertoire that shifted only slightly toward naive after ART. The samples were dated from about 2004 to 2017, and the ART regimens that were used may be less effective than current ART regimens. Because cell numbers in pre-ART samples were limited, unsorted PBMC were profiled instead of sorted CD4+ and CD8+ T cells.

Sequencing of the TRB variable region was done with the immunoSEQ hsTCRB v3.0 assay at survey level resolution. TRB sequencing targeted a depth of roughly 35,000-55,000 T-cell genomes per sample. TRB libraries were pooled and sequenced on an Illumina MiSeq using a v3 150-cycle kit. On the authors' methods: Repertoire analysis was performed in R inside a reproducible Nextflow workflow that covered QC, data transformation and analysis. LymphoSeq2, an R package for AIRR-Seq data exploration, was used to implement custom analyses. A few samples yielding fewer than 5000 total TRB sequences were excluded, leaving 188 analyzed HIV repertoires. Among the approximately 190 retained HIV repertoires, about 57 were collected before ART initiation and roughly 130 after ART initiation. Each repertoire was downsampled to 5000 TRB nucleotide sequences, and summary statistics were averaged across 100 downsampling iterations. Only TRB sequences with CDR3 regions of at least seven amino acids were retained for analysis. Two measures captured diversity: a Shannon entropy-derived clonality score and the Gini coefficient. In repertoire networks, the top 5000 CDR3 amino acid sequences were linked whenever an edit distance of one separated two sequences. For TRB CDR3 amino acid sequences, antigen specificity groups and MHC restriction were predicted with GLIPH2. To flag known associations with CMV, EBV, HIV or tissue antigens, CDR3 amino acid sequences were compared against VDJdb and McPAS-TCR. Pre-ART, post-ART and control groups were compared with Wilcoxon signed-rank tests and Holm-Bonferroni correction. Imported from immuneACCESS, the table was reduced by TCRdb to in-frame sequences with V and J called. These copies leave out some clones; in studies compared against another copy, an unresolved V gene accounts for under half, and the cause of the remainder is not known. That table furnishes V, J and clone size, whereas the DNA furnished D and trimming. The sample records approximately 33,000 clones, 83% of which are singletons. 7.9% of the sample is in the top ten clones.

The germline V gene specifies SGHAT as CDR1 and FQNNGV as CDR2. Measured from the cysteine to the phenylalanine, the CDR3 is 13 residues long. Solely the CDR3 DNA is kept, with 39 bases framed from the first base. V loses 5 bases of germline sequence and J loses 2 bases, and the interval between the two ends is 10 bases. The receptor comes from a man between 18 and 29 years old with HIV. Recombination joined TRBV11-2 with TRBJ2-7; D gene: possibly TRBD1, on 6 matching bases. The source material was unsorted PBMCs, sampled 0.4 years before starting antiretroviral therapy. The CDR3 corresponds to CASSPDRTYEQYF. The DNA sequence is given as TGTGCCAGCAGCCCAGACAGGACCTACGAGCAGTACTTC.